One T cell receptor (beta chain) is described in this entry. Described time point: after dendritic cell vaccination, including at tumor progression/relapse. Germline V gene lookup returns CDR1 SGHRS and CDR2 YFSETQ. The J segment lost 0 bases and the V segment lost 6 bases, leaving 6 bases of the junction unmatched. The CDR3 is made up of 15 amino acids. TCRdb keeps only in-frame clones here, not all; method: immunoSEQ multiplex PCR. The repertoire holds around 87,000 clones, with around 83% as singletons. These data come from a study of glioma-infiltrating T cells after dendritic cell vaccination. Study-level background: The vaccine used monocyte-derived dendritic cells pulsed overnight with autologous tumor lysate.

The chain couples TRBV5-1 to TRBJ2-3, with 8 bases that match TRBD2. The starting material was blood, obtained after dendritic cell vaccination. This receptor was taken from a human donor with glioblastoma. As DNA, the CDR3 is TGCGCCAGCACCCTACTAGCGGATAGCACAGATACGCAGTATTTT. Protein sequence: CASTLLADSTDTQYF.